The 25 T cell receptor beta chains presented below share a single source sample, sequenced in a study of cytomegalovirus exposure and HLA in healthy donors. TCRdb keeps only in-frame clones here, not all; method: immunoSEQ multiplex PCR. The sample carries over 120,000 clones, approximately 90% recorded once. The specimen sequenced was PBMCs. The receptor set was obtained from a woman aged 25 to 39 in good health and CMV-seropositive.

This clone appeared once. The genes are TRBV4-1 and TRBJ2-1; 11 bases are a match to TRBD2. In germline, CDR1 is MGHRA, CDR2 YSYEKL. The CDR3 is 12 amino acids. Trimming at V came to 7 bases and at J to 9 bases, leaving 2 bases not matched to a gene. The CDR3, as DNA: TGCGCCAGCATAGCGGGAGGGGGTGAGCAGTTCTTC. Residues: CASIAGGGEQFF.

This clone showed up just a few times. The rearrangement joins TRBV4-1 to TRBJ2-1, with TRBD2 matching over 8 bases. There are 16 residues in the CDR3. Germline V gene lookup returns CDR1 MGHRA and CDR2 YSYEKL. V shed 4 bases and J 4 bases; nucleotides not matched to a gene: 9. CDR3 DNA: TGCGCCAGCAGCCTCCGACTAGCGACGTTATACAATGAGCAGTTCTTC. It encodes CASSLRLATLYNEQFF.

This chain uses TRBV5-6 with TRBJ1-2, with 8 bases aligning to TRBD1. The germline V gene encodes CDR1 SGHDT and CDR2 YYEEEE. Trimming cost V 4 bases and J 7 bases; bases outside gene matches: 9. The CDR3 has 14 residues. The CDR3 DNA is TGTGCCAGCAGCCCCGGACAGGGACAATTTGGCTACACCTTC. Its translation: CASSPGQGQFGYTF.

The J gene is TRBJ2-1, the V gene TRBV4-1; tentative D call: TRBD2 (5 bases). CDR1 is MGHRA, CDR2 YSYEKL, per germline. The V and J ends lost 4 bases and 1 base respectively, with 14 bases between them. This CDR3 contains 16 residues. CDR3 nucleotides: TGCGCCAGCAGCCGCGAGGGAGTGGGATCCTACAATGAGCAGTTCTTC. Protein product: CASSREGVGSYNEQFF.

The V and J genes are TRBV7-9 and TRBJ2-5; D is undetermined. The CDR3 sequence is 11 residues long. Per the germline V gene, CDR1 is SEHNR and CDR2 is FQNEAQ (reference sequence). V was trimmed by 5 bases and J by 5 bases, leaving 6 bases between them. This CDR3 is CASSPLETQYF. In DNA, the CDR3 is TGTGCCAGCAGCCCCCTGGAGACCCAGTACTTC.

The rearrangement uses TRBV28 and TRBJ1-5; D is possibly TRBD1 (5 bases). The CDR3 covers 15 residues. Trimming shortened V by 4 bases and J by 1 base, and 11 bases separated the two germline ends. Germline lookup yields CDR1 MDHEN and CDR2 SYDVKM. DNA of the CDR3: TGTGCCAGCAGTTGGGGGGGGGTAAGCAATCAGCCCCAGCATTTT. This codes for CASSWGGVSNQPQHF.

This sequence joins TRBV28 and TRBJ2-4, with D possibly TRBD2 on 5 matching bases. Germline V gene lookup returns CDR1 MDHEN and CDR2 SYDVKM. With 6 bases removed from V and 7 bases from J, the gap between germline ends came to 13 bases. The CDR3 has 13 amino acids. The CDR3 spells CASRQGSSNIQYF. CDR3 nucleotide sequence: TGTGCCAGCAGACAAGGGAGCTCGAACATTCAGTACTTC.

This clone was counted a single time. This chain links TRBV6-5 with TRBJ2-2; TRBD2 matches 9 bases. Looked up from germline, CDR1 is MNHEY and CDR2 is SVGAGI. V was pared by 0 bases and J by 5 bases, with 4 bases of the junction left unmatched. The CDR3 contains 16 residues. The CDR3 reads CASSYSGLAETGELFF. Written as DNA, the CDR3 is TGTGCCAGCAGTTACTCGGGACTAGCCGAAACCGGGGAGCTGTTTTTT.

The genes are TRBV5-6 and TRBJ1-2; no clear D gene. Germline assignment: CDR1 SGHDT and CDR2 YYEEEE. V was trimmed by 1 base and J by 5 bases, leaving 15 bases between them. CDR3 size: 15 residues. The CDR3 nucleotides read TGTGCCAGCAGCTTGAGCGGGATAGCCACTTATGGCTACACCTTC. Protein product: CASSLSGIATYGYTF.

The rearrangement joins TRBV9 to TRBJ1-5; TRBD1 agrees at 7 bases. The CDR3 sequence is 14 residues long. With 3 bases clipped from V and 3 bases from J, the junction kept 3 bases outside the gene matches. Germline V gives CDR1 SGDLS, CDR2 YYNGEE. CDR3 loop: CASSDTGVNQPQHF. The CDR3 nucleotides read TGTGCCAGCAGCGATACAGGGGTCAATCAGCCCCAGCATTTT.

Details on this clone: The sample has other DNA sequences that encode this CDR3 too. The J gene is TRBJ1-2, the V gene TRBV28; no definite D call. Trimming took 1 base from V and 4 from J, leaving 4 bases between them. CDR3 length: 12 amino acids. CDR1 and CDR2 (germline): MDHEN, SYDVKM. In nucleotides, the CDR3 is TGTGCCAGCAGTTTATCAGGCTATGGCTACACCTTC. Protein: CASSLSGYGYTF.

This chain connects TRBV19 to TRBJ2-5; maybe TRBD2 (7 bases). The CDR3 has 14 amino acids. The germline CDR1 and CDR2 sequences are LNHDA and SQIVND (reference sequence). V shed 6 bases and J shed 4 bases, with 15 bases lying between them. The DNA of the CDR3 is TGTGCCAGTAGCCCGTCCGGGGGGCTAGAGACCCAGTACTTC. It codes for CASSPSGGLETQYF.

The rearrangement joins TRBV5-4 to TRBJ1-4; 9 nucleotides agree with TRBD1. V lost 4 bases, J lost 7 bases, and 5 bases stayed unmatched. Germline CDR1 and CDR2: SGHNT and YYREEE (reference sequence). The CDR3 runs 14 residues. The CDR3 nucleotides are TGTGCCAGCAGCCCAGGGACAGGGAGTGAAAAACTGTTTTTT. Translating gives CASSPGTGSEKLFF. The full variable domain, rest sourced from reference TRBV5-4 and TRBJ1-4, is ETGVTQSPTHLIKTRGQQVTLRCSSQSGHNTVSWYQQALGQGPQFIFQYYREEENGRGNFPPRFSGLQFPNYSSELNVNALELDDSALYLCASSPGTGSEKLFFGSGTQLSVL.

This clone occurred once. J is TRBJ2-1 and V is TRBV10-3; D is uncertain. CDR1 is ENHRY, CDR2 SYGVKD, per germline. The CDR3 has 14 residues. Trimming removed 0 bases from V and 7 bases from J, with 10 bases in between. CDR3 sequence reads: CAISESGRMNEQFF. The CDR3 DNA follows: TGTGCCATCAGTGAGTCGGGCCGCATGAATGAGCAGTTCTTC.

The chain couples TRBV5-1 to TRBJ2-1, with 13 bases aligning to TRBD2. The CDR3 has 20 amino acids. In germline, CDR1 is SGHRS, CDR2 YFSETQ. V dropped 4 bases and J dropped 0; count of bases not matched to a gene: 13. The CDR3 DNA is TGCGCCAGCAGCCTCCCCGGGACTAGCGGGACTGTTGGCTCCTACAATGAGCAGTTCTTC. This translates into CASSLPGTSGTVGSYNEQFF.

The gene calls are TRBV2 and TRBJ1-2; 7 bases align to TRBD1. Looked up from germline, CDR1 is SNHLY and CDR2 is FYNNEI. This CDR3 is 14 amino acids long. J was trimmed by 8 bases and V by 6 bases; bases with no gene match: 12. CDR3 amino acids: CASRVTGPVGGYTF. The CDR3 DNA reads as TGTGCCAGCAGGGTGACAGGGCCGGTGGGCGGCTACACCTTC.

The rearrangement joins TRBV7-7 to TRBJ2-7; 14 bases line up with TRBD2. Germline trimming cut 5 bases from V and 3 bases from J; bases unmatched to any gene: 3. Germline loops: CDR1 SSHAT, CDR2 FNYEAQ (reference sequence). The CDR3 spans 15 residues. For the CDR3, the DNA is TGTGCCAGCAGCCCCGGGACTAGCGGGAGCTACGAGCAGTACTTC. Translated, it gives CASSPGTSGSYEQYF.

This chain links TRBV11-2 with TRBJ2-5; possibly TRBD1 for D (6 bases). The CDR3 consists of 13 residues. Germline V lookup: CDR1 SGHAT, CDR2 FQNNGV. The V end lost 3 bases, the J end lost 5 bases, and 10 bases lay between the germline ends. CDR3 in DNA: TGTGCCAGCAGCTTTACAGGGCTGGAGACCCAGTACTTC. Amino acid sequence: CASSFTGLETQYF.

The rearrangement links TRBV18 to TRBJ1-5; 7 nucleotides line up with TRBD1. The ends lost 2 bases at V and 3 bases at J; junction bases unmatched: 4. In germline, CDR1 is KGHSH, CDR2 LQKENI. This CDR3 has 15 amino acids. The CDR3 nucleotides are TGTGCCAGCTCACCAGGGGACAGTCACAATCAGCCCCAGCATTTT. Translation gives CASSPGDSHNQPQHF.

This clone was recorded a few times. The rearrangement links TRBV28 to TRBJ1-5, with D unclear. Germline V lookup: CDR1 MDHEN, CDR2 SYDVKM. This CDR3 comprises 15 residues. Trimming pared 8 bases from V and 3 bases from J, leaving 17 bases between. CDR3 bases: TGTGCCAGCCGTGGAGCGGGAGGGTACAATCAGCCCCAGCATTTT. It specifies CASRGAGGYNQPQHF.

The V and J genes are TRBV29-1 and TRBJ2-4, with 11 bases identical to TRBD2. J lost 7 bases, V lost 8 bases, and 10 bases had no gene match. The CDR3 loop spans 14 amino acids. Germline CDR1 is SQVTM and CDR2 is ANQGSEA. CDR3 bases: TGCAGCACAGTAGCGGGGGGGCCTGGGAACATTCAGTACTTC. Amino acids: CSTVAGGPGNIQYF.

The chain joins TRBV7-9 to TRBJ2-1, with a tentative D call TRBD2 (7 bases). This CDR3 is built from 16 residues. CDR1 SEHNR and CDR2 FQNEAQ come from the germline V gene (reference sequence). Trimming pared 2 bases from V and 3 bases from J, leaving 14 bases between. The CDR3 bases are TGTGCCAGCAGCTTATGGGAGGGGGTTTTCTACAATGAGCAGTTCTTC. It translates to CASSLWEGVFYNEQFF.

This clone was seen a handful of times. This rearrangement joins TRBV2 to TRBJ2-1, with D perhaps TRBD1 (6 bases). Germline loops: CDR1 SNHLY, CDR2 FYNNEI. Trimming left V 4 bases short and J 10 bases short, with 14 bases between. There are 13 residues in the CDR3. In DNA, the CDR3 is TGTGCCAGCAGTGGGAAGGTGGGGACAGAGCAGTTCTTC. Residues: CASSGKVGTEQFF.

The CDR3 DNA reads TGTGCCAGCAGCTTAGGAGGTGGGTCCATGAGACTCAATCAGCCCCAGCATTTT. Encoded protein: CASSLGGGSMRLNQPQHF. The chain is built from TRBV7-8 and TRBJ1-5; D gene ambiguous. The V and J ends lost 1 base and 3 bases respectively, with 19 bases between them. The CDR3 runs 18 residues. Looked up from germline, CDR1 is SGHVS and CDR2 is FQNEAQ. Looking up the rest from reference TRBV7-8 and TRBJ1-5 gives the full variable domain: GAGVSQSPRYKVAKRGQDVALRCDPISGHVSLFWYQQALGQGPEFLTYFQNEAQLDKSGLPSDRFFAERPEGSVSTLKIQRTQQEDSAVYLCASSLGGGSMRLNQPQHFGDGTRLSIL.

The chain has TRBV28 and TRBJ2-7; D call uncertain. From germline, CDR1 is MDHEN and CDR2 SYDVKM. This CDR3 spans 12 amino acids. V shed 6 bases and J shed 3 bases, with 9 bases lying between them. CDR3: CASSQTVYEQYF. DNA for the CDR3: TGTGCCAGCAGCCAAACAGTCTACGAGCAGTACTTC.